Following are 19 T cell receptor beta chains from one sample sequenced in a study of T cell responses to AZD1222 COVID-19 vaccine. Assay: immunoSEQ multiplex PCR; the TCRdb copy retains only in-frame clones and omits some. The table lists tens of thousands of clones, 90% of them singletons. Material: peripheral blood, obtained 28 days after the second AZD1222 dose. The receptors were sampled from an adult who received the AZD1222 COVID-19 vaccine.

J is TRBJ1-3 and V is TRBV9; TRBD1 matches 8 bases. Looked up from germline, CDR1 is SGDLS and CDR2 is YYNGEE. The trim removed 0 bases at V and 3 bases at J, leaving 2 bases unmatched. The length of the CDR3 is 15 residues. The CDR3 nucleotides are TGTGCCAGCAGCGTAGAACAGGGGGATGGAAACACCATATATTTT. Its translation is CASSVEQGDGNTIYF.

The rearrangement links TRBV29-1 to TRBJ1-3, with D uncertain. In germline, CDR1 is SQVTM, CDR2 ANQGSEA. V shed 5 bases and J shed 0 bases, with 8 bases lying between them. The CDR3 has 13 amino acids. CDR3 nucleotides: TGCAGCGTTAGAGGTCCCTCTGGAAACACCATATATTTT. It yields the protein CSVRGPSGNTIYF.

The J gene is TRBJ1-1, the V gene TRBV14; a weak D match, TRBD1 (6 bases). Trimming took off 4 bases at V and 4 bases at J, with 10 bases between the two ends. CDR3 length: 13 residues. Germline V CDR1 and CDR2: SGHDN, FVKESK. Here the CDR3 reads CASSLRGFTEAFF. CDR3 sequence (DNA): TGTGCCAGCAGCCTCAGGGGTTTCACTGAAGCTTTCTTT. Together with reference TRBV14 and TRBJ1-1, the CDR3 gives the full variable domain: EAGVTQFPSHSVIEKGQTVTLRCDPISGHDNLYWYRRVMGKEIKFLLHFVKESKQDESGMPNNRFLAERTGGTYSTLKVQPAELEDSGVYFCASSLRGFTEAFFGQGTRLTVV.

The table lists this clone with a count of one. The rearrangement links TRBV5-1 to TRBJ1-5, with D perhaps matching TRBD1 (6 bases). Trimming left V 2 bases short and J 5 bases short, with 11 bases between. Germline V gene data show CDR1 as SGHRS and CDR2 as YFSETQ. CDR3 size: 14 residues. The CDR3 DNA is TGCGCCAGCAGCTTTACGGCAGGGGATCAGCCCCAGCATTTT. Its translation: CASSFTAGDQPQHF.

V usage is TRBV25-1 and J usage is TRBJ1-2, with TRBD1 matching over 8 bases. Germline V CDR1 and CDR2: MGHDK, SYGVNS. The CDR3 loop spans 16 amino acids. Trimming cost V 4 bases and J 10 bases; bases outside gene matches: 17. CDR3 sequence (DNA): TGTGCCAGCAGTGGGGTACTATTCGCCGGGACAGGACCCTACACCTTC. The encoded protein is CASSGVLFAGTGPYTF.

The chain has TRBV18 and TRBJ2-1; D gene ambiguous. There are 15 residues in the CDR3. The V gene's germline CDR1 is KGHSH and CDR2 LQKENI. V was cut by 5 bases and J by 6 bases, with 17 bases left in between. CDR3 nucleotides: TGTGCCAGCTCAGCCGCCCTCCCCGCTGGCAATGAGCAGTTCTTC. Protein product: CASSAALPAGNEQFF.

A single count supports this clone. V and J are TRBV28 and TRBJ2-3; TRBD2 matches 9 bases. Germline V lookup: CDR1 MDHEN, CDR2 SYDVKM. The V gene end was trimmed by 4 bases and the J gene end by 0 bases; junction bases not matched to a gene: 8. The CDR3 spans 17 residues. CDR3 region: CASSSSKRGESTDTQYF. CDR3 DNA: TGTGCCAGCAGTTCATCAAAGCGGGGGGAAAGCACAGATACGCAGTATTTT.

The chain recombines TRBV2 with TRBJ1-5, with TRBD1 as a possible D gene (6 bases). Germline V gives CDR1 SNHLY, CDR2 FYNNEI. Trimming stripped 5 bases from V and 1 base from J, with 12 bases between. The CDR3 length is 15 residues. CDR3 sequence (DNA): TGTGCCAGCAGTCCCGGACAGTTGAGCAATCAGCCCCAGCATTTT. It yields the protein CASSPGQLSNQPQHF. Combining the CDR3 with reference TRBV2 and TRBJ1-5 gives the whole variable domain EPEVTQTPSHQVTQMGQEVILRCVPISNHLYFYWYRQILGQKVEFLVSFYNNEISEKSEIFDDQFSVERPDGSNFTLKIRSTKLEDSAMYFCASSPGQLSNQPQHFGDGTRLSIL.

The table lists this clone with a count of one. The chain has TRBV7-2 and TRBJ2-1, with D unresolved. Germline values: CDR1 SGHTA, CDR2 FQGNSA. CDR3 length: 14 amino acids. Trimming took 1 base from V and 3 from J, leaving 7 bases between them. CDR3 amino acids: CASSLEPGYNEQFF. The CDR3 nucleotides read TGTGCCAGCAGCTTAGAACCCGGCTACAATGAGCAGTTCTTC.

This chain uses TRBV29-1 with TRBJ2-1; 9 bases line up with TRBD1. CDR1 and CDR2 (germline): SQVTM, ANQGSEA. The CDR3 consists of 14 residues. Germline trimming cut 6 bases from V and 8 bases from J; bases unmatched to any gene: 11. CDR3 coding DNA: TGCAGCGTCTCCGTTGCCCGACAGGGGGATGAGCAGTTCTTC. Residues: CSVSVARQGDEQFF.

The gene calls are TRBV19 and TRBJ2-1; D perhaps matches TRBD1 (5 bases). Per germline, CDR1 LNHDA and CDR2 SQIVND (reference sequence). Trimming shortened V by 2 bases and J by 2 bases, and 7 bases separated the two germline ends. The CDR3 consists of 14 residues. CDR3 sequence reads: CASSIQTAYNEQFF. The CDR3 bases are TGTGCCAGTAGTATACAGACAGCCTACAATGAGCAGTTCTTC.

This clone showed up just once. This chain joins TRBV5-8 and TRBJ1-5; no clear D gene. Trimming removed 0 bases at V and 1 base at J, with 8 bases between. Germline CDR1 is SGHTS and CDR2 is YDEGEE. The CDR3 runs 15 residues. The CDR3 reads CASSLAPGSNQPQHF. As DNA, the CDR3 is TGTGCCAGCAGCTTGGCCCCGGGGAGCAATCAGCCCCAGCATTTT.

DNA for the CDR3: TGTGCCAGTAGTAGGTCGAGCTCCTACAATGAGCAGTTCTTC. It is translated as CASSRSSSYNEQFF. V and J are TRBV19 and TRBJ2-1; no definite D call. The V gene's germline CDR1 is LNHDA and CDR2 SQIVND (reference sequence). CDR3 length: 14 amino acids. Trimming took 4 bases from V and 0 from J, leaving 7 bases between them.

A note on this clone: The identical CDR3 is also encoded by other nucleotide sequences in the sample. The chain is built from TRBV19 and TRBJ2-2; tentative D call: TRBD2 (5 bases). V was clipped by 3 bases and J by 2 bases, with 7 bases between them. CDR3 size: 14 residues. CDR1 is LNHDA, CDR2 SQIVND, per germline (reference sequence). The DNA of the CDR3 is TGTGCCAGTAGTATTACGGGAAACACCGGGGAGCTGTTTTTT. As protein: CASSITGNTGELFF.

The chain recombines TRBV29-1 with TRBJ2-7; D gene unclear. Germline values: CDR1 SQVTM, CDR2 ANQGSEA. V shed 5 bases and J shed 2 bases, with 16 bases lying between them. The CDR3 has 14 residues. CDR3 sequence: CSVMDPTPAYEQYF. The CDR3 DNA sequence: TGCAGCGTTATGGATCCAACCCCGGCCTACGAGCAGTACTTC.

This clone showed up just once. This sequence joins TRBV27 and TRBJ2-2, with 10 bases aligning to TRBD1. Germline CDR1 MNHEY, CDR2 SMNVEV (reference sequence). CDR3 size: 15 residues. After removal of 3 bases from V and 5 bases from J, the junction contained 3 bases not matched to a gene. CDR3 amino acids: CASSFRDRGTGELFF. CDR3 bases: TGTGCCAGCAGTTTCCGGGACAGGGGAACCGGGGAGCTGTTTTTT.

This sequence joins TRBV10-2 and TRBJ2-1, with 16 bases identical to TRBD2. This CDR3 has 15 residues. Germline-derived CDR1 and CDR2 are WSHSY and SAAADI. The V segment lost 6 bases and the J segment 16 bases; nucleotides outside the gene matches: 12. For the CDR3, the DNA is TGCGCCAGCAGGGGGACTAGCGGGGGGGCAGTTCTCAAATTCTTC. This codes for CASRGTSGGAVLKFF.

This chain joins TRBV6-5 and TRBJ1-3; TRBD1 aligns across 9 bases. Germline V gene data show CDR1 as MNHEY and CDR2 as SVGAGI. V shed 1 base and J 5 bases; nucleotides not matched to a gene: 6. The CDR3 runs 16 residues. This CDR3 reads CASSYFRQGERNTIYF. CDR3 DNA sequence: TGTGCCAGCAGTTACTTCCGACAGGGGGAAAGAAACACCATATATTTT.

The chain employs TRBV5-6 and TRBJ2-5, with a weak D call TRBD1 (5 bases). V lost 6 bases and J lost 0, with 18 bases in between. Germline lookup yields CDR1 SGHDT and CDR2 YYEEEE. The CDR3 is 16 amino acids. The CDR3 spells CASTDRQTLYQETQYF. Here the CDR3 DNA reads TGTGCCAGCACCGATAGACAGACTTTGTACCAAGAGACCCAGTACTTC. Looking up the rest from reference TRBV5-6 and TRBJ2-5 gives the full variable domain: DAGVTQSPTHLIKTRGQQVTLRCSPKSGHDTVSWYQQALGQGPQFIFQYYEEEERQRGNFPDRFSGHQFPNYSSELNVNALLLGDSALYLCASTDRQTLYQETQYFGPGTRLLVL.